This section outlines one TCR beta chain sequence together with its context. V dropped 5 bases and J dropped 6 bases, with 22 bases sitting between them. The CDR3 runs to 16 residues. Germline-derived CDR1 and CDR2 are LNHDA and SQIVND (reference sequence). This entry belongs to a study of cytomegalovirus exposure and HLA in healthy donors. In the PCR, 60 Vbeta and 13 Jbeta primers were used. The protocol was immunoSEQ multiplex PCR, while the TCRdb copy is restricted to in-frame clones and leaves out a portion. The sample table includes 200,000 to 250,000 clones. Donors had nominal health at sampling but likely had unrecorded immune exposures.

Sequencing was done on a sample of PBMCs. This clonotype originated in a woman aged 25 to 39 in good health and CMV-seropositive. The rearrangement joins TRBV19 to TRBJ1-1, with D hard to call. CDR3 protein: CASSQVYILHQPEAFF. The CDR3 bases are TGTGCCAGTAGTCAGGTTTACATACTTCATCAGCCTGAAGCTTTCTTT.